The clone carrying this T cell receptor (beta chain) turned up a few times. The sample is drawn from a study of T-cell reconstitution after alpha-beta-depleted transplantation in children. The library targeted TCRbeta and was prepared with unique molecular identifiers. In TCRdb, the PCR reads were re-called with MiXCR into one record per CDR3 protein. The table shows some 490,000 distinct CDR3 sequences, with around 13% occurring only once. From germline, CDR1 is SEHNR and CDR2 FQNEAQ (reference sequence). The CDR3 has 15 amino acids. V dropped 5 bases and J dropped 1; count of bases not matched to a gene: 5.

This sequence originates from a human donor who donated a stem cell graft to a child with combined immunodeficiency. This sample comprised PBMCs from the stem cell graft donor, obtained from the stem cell graft. V is TRBV7-9 and J is TRBJ2-1; 7 bases match TRBD1. The chain's CDR3 is CASSNRDRSYNEQFF. CDR3 DNA sequence: TGTGCCAGCAGCAACCGGGACAGATCCTACAATGAGCAGTTCTTC.